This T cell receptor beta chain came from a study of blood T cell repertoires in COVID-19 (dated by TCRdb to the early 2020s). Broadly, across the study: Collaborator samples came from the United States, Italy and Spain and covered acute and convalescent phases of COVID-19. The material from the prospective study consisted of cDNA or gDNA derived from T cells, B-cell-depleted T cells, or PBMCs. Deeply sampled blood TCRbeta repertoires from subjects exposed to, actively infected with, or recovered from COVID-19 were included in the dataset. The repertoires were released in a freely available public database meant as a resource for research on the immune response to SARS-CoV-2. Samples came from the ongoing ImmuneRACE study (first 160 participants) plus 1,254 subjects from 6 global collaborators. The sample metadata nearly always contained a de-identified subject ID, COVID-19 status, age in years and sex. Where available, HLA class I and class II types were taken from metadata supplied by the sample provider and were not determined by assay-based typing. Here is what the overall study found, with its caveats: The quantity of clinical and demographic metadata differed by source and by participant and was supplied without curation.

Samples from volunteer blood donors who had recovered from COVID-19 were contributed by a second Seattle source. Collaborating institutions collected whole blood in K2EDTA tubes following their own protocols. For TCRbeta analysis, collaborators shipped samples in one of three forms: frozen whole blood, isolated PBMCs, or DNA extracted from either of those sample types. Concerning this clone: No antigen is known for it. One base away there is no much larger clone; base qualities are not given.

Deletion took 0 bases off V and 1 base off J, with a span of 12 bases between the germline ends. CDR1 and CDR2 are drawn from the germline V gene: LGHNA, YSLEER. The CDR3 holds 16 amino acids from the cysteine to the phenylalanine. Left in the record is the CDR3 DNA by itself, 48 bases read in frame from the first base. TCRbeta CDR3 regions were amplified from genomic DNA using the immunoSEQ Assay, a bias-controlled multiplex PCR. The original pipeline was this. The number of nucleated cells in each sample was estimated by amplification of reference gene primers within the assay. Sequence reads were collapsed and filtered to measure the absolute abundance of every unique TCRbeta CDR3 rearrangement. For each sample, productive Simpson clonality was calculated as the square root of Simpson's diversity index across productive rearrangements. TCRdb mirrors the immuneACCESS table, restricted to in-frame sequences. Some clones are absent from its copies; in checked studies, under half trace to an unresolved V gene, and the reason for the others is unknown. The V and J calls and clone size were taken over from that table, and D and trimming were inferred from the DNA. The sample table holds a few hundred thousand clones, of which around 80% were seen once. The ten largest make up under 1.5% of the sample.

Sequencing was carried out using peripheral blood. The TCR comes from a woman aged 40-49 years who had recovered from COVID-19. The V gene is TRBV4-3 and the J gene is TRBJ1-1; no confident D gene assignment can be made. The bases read TGCGCCAGCAGCCAAGATAAGCCCCCATGGAACACTGAAGCTTTCTTT. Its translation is CASSQDKPPWNTEAFF.